This is a list of T cell receptor beta chains from one sample in a study of read filtering for tumor transcriptome and immune sequencing. In TCRdb, the reads were re-called with MiXCR into one record per CDR3 protein. The sample holds about 62,000 distinct CDR3 sequences; approximately 18% are singletons and the top ten take approximately 10%. Sequenced sample: a population of CD138-negative cells sorted from bone marrow. The receptor source for this set is a donor at least 40 years old with multiple myeloma. CDR3s include the opening cysteine and the closing phenylalanine or tryptophan. The order of the fields is J gene, clone size, D gene, V gene, CDR3 protein, CDR3 DNA. D genes are given only for firm matches. Clone sizes are given selectively: once, few, many, or a class where the clone is expanded.

>TRBJ2-7|many|-|TRBV4-1
CASSQEAGYYEQYF
TGCGCCAGCAGCCAAGAGGCGGGGTACTACGAGCAGTACTTC
>TRBJ2-7|few|TRBD2|TRBV5-4
CASSFAGGASYEQYF
TGTGCCAGCAGCTTCGCGGGGGGGGCTTCCTACGAGCAGTACTTC
>TRBJ1-3|-|-|TRBV19
CASRVYGGNTIYF
TGTGCCAGTAGAGTCTACGGCGGAAACACCATATATTTT
>TRBJ2-1|-|TRBD2|TRBV7-9
CASSSNYRRLAVYNEQFF
TGTGCCAGCAGCTCGAATTACCGAAGACTAGCGGTATACAATGAGCAGTTCTTC
>TRBJ2-7|many|-|TRBV4-1
CASSQERTAGEQYF
TGCGCCAGCAGCCAAGAACGGACCGCGGGGGAGCAGTACTTC
>TRBJ2-3|many|-|TRBV20-1
CSARPADTQYF
TGCAGTGCTAGACCGGCAGATACGCAGTATTTT
>TRBJ2-3|many|TRBD2|TRBV20-1
CSASRGGPQDTQYF
TGCAGTGCTAGTCGGGGGGGGCCGCAAGATACGCAGTATTTT
>TRBJ2-3|-|-|TRBV20-1
CSARFRQLSTDTQYF
TGCAGTGCTAGATTCCGACAGTTGAGCACAGATACGCAGTATTTT
>TRBJ2-3|many|TRBD2|TRBV7-9
CASSFSLAGGRADTQYF
TGTGCCAGCAGCTTCTCTCTAGCGGGGGGCCGCGCAGATACGCAGTATTTT
>TRBJ2-1|-|TRBD2|TRBV29-1
CSVSLAGGGNEQFF
TGCAGCGTCTCACTAGCGGGAGGGGGCAATGAGCAGTTCTTC
>TRBJ2-6|many|-|TRBV5-1
CASSPEGRLTNNVLTF
TGCGCCAGCAGCCCGGAGGGGCGGTTGACCAACAACGTCCTGACTTTC
>TRBJ2-3|many|-|TRBV12-3/TRBV12-4
CATGQTTGHTDTQYF
TGTGCCACCGGACAGACGACGGGGCACACAGATACGCAGTATTTT
>TRBJ2-1|few|-|TRBV3-1
CASSQDGGRNNEQFF
TGTGCCAGCAGCCAAGACGGGGGGCGCAATAATGAGCAGTTCTTC
>TRBJ2-2|many|-|TRBV29-1
CSVEVFSRGDTGELFF
TGCAGCGTTGAAGTTTTTTCCCGTGGAGACACCGGGGAGCTGTTTTTT
>TRBJ1-3|many|-|TRBV6-5
CASSYGGLGNTIYF
TGTGCCAGCAGTTATGGGGGACTGGGGAACACCATATATTTT
>TRBJ2-1|many|-|TRBV27
CASSYGVNEQFF
TGTGCCAGCAGTTATGGGGTCAATGAGCAGTTCTTC
>TRBJ2-1|many|TRBD2|TRBV6-6
CASSSKGTSGSYNEQFF
TGTGCCAGCAGTTCCAAAGGGACTAGCGGTTCCTACAATGAGCAGTTCTTC
>TRBJ2-7|many|-|TRBV20-1
CSAHAPSSSESEQYF
TGCAGTGCACACGCACCGTCCAGTAGTGAGTCCGAGCAGTACTTC